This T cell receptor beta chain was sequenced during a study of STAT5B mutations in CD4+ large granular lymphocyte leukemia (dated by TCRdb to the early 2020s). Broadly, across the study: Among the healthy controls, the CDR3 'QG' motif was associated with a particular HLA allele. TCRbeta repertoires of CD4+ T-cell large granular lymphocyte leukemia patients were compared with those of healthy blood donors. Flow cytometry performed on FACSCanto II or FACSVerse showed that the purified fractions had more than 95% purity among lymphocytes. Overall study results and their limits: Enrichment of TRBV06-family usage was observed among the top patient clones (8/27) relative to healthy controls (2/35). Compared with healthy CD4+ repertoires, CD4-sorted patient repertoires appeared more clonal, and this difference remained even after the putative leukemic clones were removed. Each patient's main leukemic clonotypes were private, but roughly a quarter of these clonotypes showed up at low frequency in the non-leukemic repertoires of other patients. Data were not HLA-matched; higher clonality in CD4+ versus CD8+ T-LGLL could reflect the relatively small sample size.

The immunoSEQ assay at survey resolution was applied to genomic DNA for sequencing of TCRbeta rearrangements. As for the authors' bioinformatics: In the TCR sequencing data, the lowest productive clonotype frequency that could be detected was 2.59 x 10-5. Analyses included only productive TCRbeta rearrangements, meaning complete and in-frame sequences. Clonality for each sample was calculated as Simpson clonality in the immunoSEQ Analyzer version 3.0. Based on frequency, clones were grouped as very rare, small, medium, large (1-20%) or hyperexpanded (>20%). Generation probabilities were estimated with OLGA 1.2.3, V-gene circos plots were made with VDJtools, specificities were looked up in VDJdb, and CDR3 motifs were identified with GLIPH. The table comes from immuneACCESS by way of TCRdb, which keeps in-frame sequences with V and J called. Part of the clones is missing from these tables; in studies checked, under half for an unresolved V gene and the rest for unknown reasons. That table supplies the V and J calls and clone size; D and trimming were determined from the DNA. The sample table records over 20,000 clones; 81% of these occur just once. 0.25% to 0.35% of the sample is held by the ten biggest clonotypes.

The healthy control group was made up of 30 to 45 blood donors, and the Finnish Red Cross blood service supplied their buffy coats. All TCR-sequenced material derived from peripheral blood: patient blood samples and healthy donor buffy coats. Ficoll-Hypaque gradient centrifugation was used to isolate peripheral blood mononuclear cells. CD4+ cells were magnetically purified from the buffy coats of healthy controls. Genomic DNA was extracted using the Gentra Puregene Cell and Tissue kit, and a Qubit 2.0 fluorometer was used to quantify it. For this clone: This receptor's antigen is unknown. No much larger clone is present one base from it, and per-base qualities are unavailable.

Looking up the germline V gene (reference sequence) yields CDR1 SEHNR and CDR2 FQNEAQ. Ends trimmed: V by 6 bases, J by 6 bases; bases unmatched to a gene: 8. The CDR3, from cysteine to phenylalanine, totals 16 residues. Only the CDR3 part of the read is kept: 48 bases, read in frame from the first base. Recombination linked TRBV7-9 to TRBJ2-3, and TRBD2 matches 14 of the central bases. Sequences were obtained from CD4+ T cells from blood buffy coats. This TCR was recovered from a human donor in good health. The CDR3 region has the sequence CASSPPGLAGVDTQYF. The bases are TGTGCCAGCAGTCCACCGGGACTAGCGGGAGTTGATACGCAGTATTTT.